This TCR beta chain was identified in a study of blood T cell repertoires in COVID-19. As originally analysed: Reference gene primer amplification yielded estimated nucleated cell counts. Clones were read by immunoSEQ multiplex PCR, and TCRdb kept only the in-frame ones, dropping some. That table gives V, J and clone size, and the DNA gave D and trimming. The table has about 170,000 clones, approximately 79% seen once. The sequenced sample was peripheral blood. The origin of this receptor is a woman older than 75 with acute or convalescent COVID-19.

CDR3 residues: CASSSSDLPWGDNYGYTF. CDR3 DNA: TGTGCCAGCTCATCGTCTGATTTGCCCTGGGGAGATAACTATGGCTACACCTTC. V usage is TRBV18 and J usage is TRBJ1-2; D remains unclear. Trimming shortened V by 5 bases and J by 1 base, and 23 bases separated the two germline ends. Germline V gives CDR1 KGHSH, CDR2 LQKENI. This CDR3 has 18 amino acids.